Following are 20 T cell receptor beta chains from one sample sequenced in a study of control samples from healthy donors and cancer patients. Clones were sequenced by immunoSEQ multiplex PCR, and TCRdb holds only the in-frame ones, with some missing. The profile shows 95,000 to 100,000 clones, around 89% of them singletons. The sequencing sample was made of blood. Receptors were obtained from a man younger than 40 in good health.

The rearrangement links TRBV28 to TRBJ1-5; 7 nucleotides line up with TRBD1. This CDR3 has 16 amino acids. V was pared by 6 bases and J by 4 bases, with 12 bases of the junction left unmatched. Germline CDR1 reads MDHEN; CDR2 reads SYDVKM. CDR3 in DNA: TGTGCCAGCAGGCAACTGACACAGGGGCGGAATCAGCCCCAGCATTTT. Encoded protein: CASRQLTQGRNQPQHF.

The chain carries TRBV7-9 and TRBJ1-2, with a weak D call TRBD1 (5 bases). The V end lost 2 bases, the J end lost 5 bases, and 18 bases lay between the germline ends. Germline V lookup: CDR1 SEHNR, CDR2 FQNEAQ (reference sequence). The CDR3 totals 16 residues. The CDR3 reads CASSLIGGKIPYGYTF. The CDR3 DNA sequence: TGTGCCAGCAGCTTAATCGGGGGAAAAATCCCTTATGGCTACACCTTC.

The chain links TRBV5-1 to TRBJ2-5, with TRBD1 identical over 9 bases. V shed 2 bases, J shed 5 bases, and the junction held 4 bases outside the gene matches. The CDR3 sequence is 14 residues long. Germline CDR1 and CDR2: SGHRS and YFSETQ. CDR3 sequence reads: CASSFNRGQETQYF. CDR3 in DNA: TGCGCCAGCAGCTTTAACAGGGGGCAGGAGACCCAGTACTTC.

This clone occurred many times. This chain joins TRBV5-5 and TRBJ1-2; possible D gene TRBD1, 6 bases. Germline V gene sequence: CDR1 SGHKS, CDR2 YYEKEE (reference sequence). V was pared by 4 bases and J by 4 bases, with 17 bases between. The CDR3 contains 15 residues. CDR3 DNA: TGTGCCAGCAGCGTGGGACATCTCGAGGGCTATGGCTACACCTTC. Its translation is CASSVGHLEGYGYTF.

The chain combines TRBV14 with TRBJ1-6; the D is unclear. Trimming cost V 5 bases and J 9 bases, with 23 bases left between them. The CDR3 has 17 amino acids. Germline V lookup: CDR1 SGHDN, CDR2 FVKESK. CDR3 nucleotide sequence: TGTGCCAGCAGCGAGGAAGAGGGCGGGTTCGGTGTTTCACCCCTCCACTTT. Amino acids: CASSEEEGGFGVSPLHF. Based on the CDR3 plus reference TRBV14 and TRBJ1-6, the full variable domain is EAGVTQFPSHSVIEKGQTVTLRCDPISGHDNLYWYRRVMGKEIKFLLHFVKESKQDESGMPNNRFLAERTGGTYSTLKVQPAELEDSGVYFCASSEEEGGFGVSPLHFGNGTRLTVT.

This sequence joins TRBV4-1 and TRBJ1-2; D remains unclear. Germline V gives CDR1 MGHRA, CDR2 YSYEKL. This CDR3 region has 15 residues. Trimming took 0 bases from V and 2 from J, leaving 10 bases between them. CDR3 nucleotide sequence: TGCGCCAGCAGCCAAGATGAGCCCGGGAACTATGGCTACACCTTC. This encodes CASSQDEPGNYGYTF.

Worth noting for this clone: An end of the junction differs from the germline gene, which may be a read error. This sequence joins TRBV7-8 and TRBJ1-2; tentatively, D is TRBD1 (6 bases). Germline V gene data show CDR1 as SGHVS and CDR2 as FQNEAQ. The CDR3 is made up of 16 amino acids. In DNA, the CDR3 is TGTGCCAGCACCTTAGGGGGAAACCGAGTCGGAGAAGGCTACACCTTC. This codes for CASTLGGNRVGEGYTF.

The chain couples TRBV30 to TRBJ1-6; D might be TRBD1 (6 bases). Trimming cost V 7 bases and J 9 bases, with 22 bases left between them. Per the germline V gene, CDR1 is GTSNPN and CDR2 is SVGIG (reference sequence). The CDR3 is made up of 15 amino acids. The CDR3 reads CASNSGAGGSSPLHF. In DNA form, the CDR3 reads TGTGCCTCCAACTCAGGGGCAGGAGGGTCTTCACCCCTCCACTTT.

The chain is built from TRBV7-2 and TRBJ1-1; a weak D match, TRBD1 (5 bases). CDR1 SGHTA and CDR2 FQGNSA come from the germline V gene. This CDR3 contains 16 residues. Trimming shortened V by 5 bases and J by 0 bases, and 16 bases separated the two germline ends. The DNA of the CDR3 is TGTGCCAGCAGCCCTCGTGCAGGGTCACTGAACACTGAAGCTTTCTTT. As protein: CASSPRAGSLNTEAFF.

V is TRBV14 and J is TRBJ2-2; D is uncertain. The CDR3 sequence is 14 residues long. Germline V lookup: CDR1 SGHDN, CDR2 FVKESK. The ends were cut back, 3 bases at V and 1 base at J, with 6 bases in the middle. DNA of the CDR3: TGTGCCAGCAGCCAGGTCAGGAACACCGGGGAGCTGTTTTTT. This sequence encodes CASSQVRNTGELFF.

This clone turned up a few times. CDR3 in amino acids: CAISIPGVGQPQHF. The CDR3 DNA reads as TGTGCCATCAGTATACCAGGGGTTGGGCAGCCCCAGCATTTT. J is TRBJ1-5 and V is TRBV10-3, with D possibly being TRBD1 (6 bases). The CDR3 is made up of 14 amino acids. Germline V gene lookup returns CDR1 ENHRY and CDR2 SYGVKD. Trimming took off 5 bases at V and 7 bases at J, with 15 bases between the two ends.

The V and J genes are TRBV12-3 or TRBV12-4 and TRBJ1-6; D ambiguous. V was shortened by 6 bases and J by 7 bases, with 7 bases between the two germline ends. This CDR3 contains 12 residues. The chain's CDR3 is CASRNGNSPLHF. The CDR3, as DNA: TGTGCCAGCAGAAATGGGAATTCACCCCTCCACTTT.

Here the CDR3 DNA reads TGTGCCAGCAGCTTAGTCTCTAGGGCGAATGAGCAGTTCTTC. Its translation is CASSLVSRANEQFF. This chain joins TRBV11-2 and TRBJ2-1; D not resolved. Per germline, CDR1 SGHAT and CDR2 FQNNGV. V lost 1 base and J lost 7, with 11 bases in between. The CDR3 spans 14 residues.

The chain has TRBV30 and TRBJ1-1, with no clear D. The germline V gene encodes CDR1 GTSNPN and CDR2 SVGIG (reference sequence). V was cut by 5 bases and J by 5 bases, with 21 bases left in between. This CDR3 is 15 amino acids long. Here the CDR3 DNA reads TGTGCCTGGGGTCTTCTTGTAGGGCGAGGAACTGAAGCTTTCTTT. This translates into CAWGLLVGRGTEAFF. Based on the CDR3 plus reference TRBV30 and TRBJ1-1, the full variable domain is SQTIHQWPATLVQPVGSPLSLECTVEGTSNPNLYWYRQAAGRGLQLLFYSVGIGQISSEVPQNLSASRPQDRQFILSSKKLLLSDSGFYLCAWGLLVGRGTEAFFGQGTRLTVV.

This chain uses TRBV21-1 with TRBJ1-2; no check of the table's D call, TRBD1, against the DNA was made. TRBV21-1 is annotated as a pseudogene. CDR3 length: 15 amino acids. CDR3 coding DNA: TGTGCCAGCAGCAAAAAGAGGGGACAGGGTCATGGCTACACCTTC. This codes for CASSKKRGQGHGYTF.

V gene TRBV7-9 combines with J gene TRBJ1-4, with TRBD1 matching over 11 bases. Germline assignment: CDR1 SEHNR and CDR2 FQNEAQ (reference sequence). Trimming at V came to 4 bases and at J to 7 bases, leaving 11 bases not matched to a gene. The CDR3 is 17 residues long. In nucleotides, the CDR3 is TGTGCCAGCAGCTCCGGACAGGGGGCGAAGGGAGGTGAAAAACTGTTTTTT. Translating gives CASSSGQGAKGGEKLFF.

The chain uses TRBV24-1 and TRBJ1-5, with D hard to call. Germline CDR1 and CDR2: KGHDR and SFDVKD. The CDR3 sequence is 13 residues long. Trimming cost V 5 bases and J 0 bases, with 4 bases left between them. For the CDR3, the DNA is TGTGCCACCAGTGCCCTTAGCAATCAGCCCCAGCATTTT. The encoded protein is CATSALSNQPQHF.

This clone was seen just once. The CDR3 DNA is TGTGCCACCAGCAGCCGACAGGGCGGGTATGGCTACACCTTC. As protein: CATSSRQGGYGYTF. The chain recombines TRBV15 with TRBJ1-2, with 7 bases that match TRBD1. The V gene's germline CDR1 is LNHNV and CDR2 YYDKDF (reference sequence). J was trimmed by 5 bases and V by 3 bases; bases with no gene match: 6. CDR3 length equals 14 residues.

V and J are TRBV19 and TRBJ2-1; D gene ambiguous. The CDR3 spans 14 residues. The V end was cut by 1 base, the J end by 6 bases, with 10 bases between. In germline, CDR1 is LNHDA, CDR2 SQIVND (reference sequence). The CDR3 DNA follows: TGTGCCAGTAGTATAGGGGCCAGCGCCAATGAGCAGTTCTTC. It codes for CASSIGASANEQFF.

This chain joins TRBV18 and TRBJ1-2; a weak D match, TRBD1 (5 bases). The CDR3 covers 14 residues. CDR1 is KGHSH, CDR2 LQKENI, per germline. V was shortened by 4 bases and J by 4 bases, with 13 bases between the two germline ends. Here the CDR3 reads CASSLGVSGYGYTF. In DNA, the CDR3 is TGTGCCAGCTCACTGGGGGTGTCGGGCTATGGCTACACCTTC.